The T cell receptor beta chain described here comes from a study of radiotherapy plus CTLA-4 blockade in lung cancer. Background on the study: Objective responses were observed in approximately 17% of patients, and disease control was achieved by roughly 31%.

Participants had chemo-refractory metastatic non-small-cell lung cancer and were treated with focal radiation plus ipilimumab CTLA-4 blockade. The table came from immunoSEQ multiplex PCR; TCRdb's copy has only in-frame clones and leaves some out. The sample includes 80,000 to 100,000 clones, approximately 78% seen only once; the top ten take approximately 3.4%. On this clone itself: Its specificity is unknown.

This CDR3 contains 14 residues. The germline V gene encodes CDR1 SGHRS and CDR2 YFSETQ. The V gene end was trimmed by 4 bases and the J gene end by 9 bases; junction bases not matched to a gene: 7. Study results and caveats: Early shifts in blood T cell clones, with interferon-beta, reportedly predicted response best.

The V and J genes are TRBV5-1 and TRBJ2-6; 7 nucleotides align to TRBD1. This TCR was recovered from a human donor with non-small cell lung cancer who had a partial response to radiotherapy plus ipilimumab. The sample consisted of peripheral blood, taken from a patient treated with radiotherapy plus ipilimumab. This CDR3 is CASSEGTALNVLTF. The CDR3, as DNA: TGCGCCAGCAGCGAGGGGACAGCCCTCAACGTCCTGACTTTC.